A selection of T cell receptor beta chains follows, all from one sample in a study of shared clonotypes between healthy human individuals. Some clones are missing from TCRdb's copy, which holds only in-frame ones; the method was immunoSEQ multiplex PCR. The sample holds roughly 510,000 clones, roughly 79% seen once. Material for sequencing was PBMCs. The receptors shown here come from a woman between 40 and 55 years old in good health. Some clones in this sample may be carry-over from other donors' samples. Both conserved end residues are part of each CDR3.

J: TRBJ2-7; V: TRBV7-9; CDR3: CASSLDGRGAYEQYF
J: TRBJ1-2; V: TRBV7-9; CDR3: CASSLEGGRGDGYTF
J: TRBJ1-1; V: TRBV7-9; CDR3: CASISGMGTEAFF
J: TRBJ2-1; V: TRBV7-3; CDR3: CASSLANTGWQFF
J: TRBJ2-5; V: TRBV10-3; CDR3: CAISLTSGTLQETQYF
J: TRBJ2-7; V: TRBV29-1; CDR3: CSVQKTGQGLSKQYF
J: TRBJ1-5; V: TRBV6-1; CDR3: CATTGANQPQHF
J: TRBJ2-1; V: TRBV4-3; CDR3: CASSQDRAGGSNEQFF
J: TRBJ2-1; V: TRBV7-2; CDR3: CASTLDPGTSGRSYNEQFF
J: TRBJ2-7; V: TRBV18; CDR3: CASSPPLSRGGEQYF
J: TRBJ2-1; V: TRBV30; CDR3: CAWSVLARASNEQFF
J: TRBJ2-7; V: TRBV7-2; CDR3: CASSSIPFYGASSYEQYF
J: TRBJ2-1; V: TRBV4-2; CDR3: CASSQGTSGRGEQFF
J: TRBJ2-1; V: TRBV30; CDR3: CAWSPGVWRTVYNEQFF
J: TRBJ2-7; V: TRBV7-6; CDR3: CASSSLASEQYF
J: TRBJ1-2; V: TRBV28; CDR3: CASNYQGDGYGYTF
J: TRBJ1-2; V: TRBV7-2; CDR3: CASSLGAIGQGYGYTF
J: TRBJ2-1; V: TRBV7-2; CDR3: CASSLNRGDEQFF
J: TRBJ2-5; V: TRBV9; CDR3: CASSTSPTGFQETQYF
J: TRBJ2-3; V: TRBV5-1; CDR3: CASSYLAGATGDTQYF
J: TRBJ2-5; V: TRBV5-1; CDR3: CASSFGGNQETQYF
J: TRBJ1-2; V: TRBV6-1; CDR3: CASSLGTGSSYGYTF
J: TRBJ2-3; V: TRBV2; CDR3: CASSGELGTDTQYF
J: TRBJ2-6; V: TRBV18; CDR3: CASSPVQGSGANVLTF
J: TRBJ1-1; V: TRBV5-6; CDR3: CASSLGADTEAFF
J: TRBJ2-7; V: TRBV5-1; CDR3: CASSLGGTGPSYEQYF
J: TRBJ1-5; V: TRBV6-1; CDR3: CASSEARRVHQPQHF
J: TRBJ2-5; V: TRBV27; CDR3: CASSLIGAPETQYF
J: TRBJ1-2; V: TRBV5-8; CDR3: CASSLAGQTNYGYTF
J: TRBJ2-1; V: TRBV5-6; CDR3: CASTTSGMPSYNEQFF
J: TRBJ1-2; V: TRBV6-1; CDR3: CASSDRGNYGYTF
J: TRBJ1-2; V: TRBV28; CDR3: CASSPPGGANGYTF
J: TRBJ1-1; V: TRBV5-4; CDR3: CASSRTVENTEAFF
J: TRBJ2-7; V: TRBV7-9; CDR3: CATQRTSGRSGDSYEQYF
J: TRBJ1-1; V: TRBV19; CDR3: CASSLSLNTEAFF
J: TRBJ2-6; V: TRBV6-1; CDR3: CASSSFIGANVLTF
J: TRBJ2-3; V: TRBV7-3; CDR3: CASSLGLGGRSTDTQYF
J: TRBJ2-3; V: TRBV23-1; CDR3: CASSQDLSGTGDTDTQYF
J: TRBJ2-7; V: TRBV5-1; CDR3: CASSIRGPSESYEQYF
J: TRBJ2-5; V: TRBV11-2; CDR3: CASSHLEEQVTQYF
J: TRBJ1-6; V: TRBV7-2; CDR3: CASSRDSYNSPLHF
J: TRBJ1-3; V: TRBV7-9; CDR3: CASSLVKYGQHRSNTIYF
J: TRBJ1-2; V: TRBV28; CDR3: CATGYGYTF
J: TRBJ1-1; V: TRBV19; CDR3: CASSIREGSEAFF
J: TRBJ1-2; V: TRBV10-3; CDR3: CAISESGAESALRGYTF
J: TRBJ2-2; V: TRBV7-8; CDR3: CASSLTGVNTGELFF
J: TRBJ2-7; V: TRBV15; CDR3: CATSMGPRYYEQYF
J: TRBJ2-7; V: TRBV25-1; CDR3: CASSRAGGPYEQYF
J: TRBJ2-7; V: TRBV27; CDR3: CASRGPSEQYF